This TCR beta chain was sequenced for a study of shared clonotypes between healthy human individuals. Germline-derived CDR1 and CDR2 are MDHEN and SYDVKM. Trimming shortened V by 2 bases and J by 6 bases, and 11 bases separated the two germline ends. The CDR3 contains 13 residues. Study-level results: What naive subsets generally showed was a larger estimated richness than memory subsets showed.

Positive CCR7 selection of CD45RO-negative cells yielded the naive CD8 cells, and terminally differentiated effector memory CD45RA+ cells were excluded. On this clone: Its antigen is still unknown.

Using immunoSEQ multiplex PCR, the repertoire was profiled, and TCRdb retains in-frame clones only, with some absent. The sample consists of some 2.1 million clones, about 95% of them appearing once. Sample: naive CD8+ T cells sorted from blood. The origin of this receptor is a man aged 18 to 35 in good health. The chain employs TRBV28 and TRBJ2-7, with D perhaps TRBD2 (6 bases). The CDR3 coding sequence is TGTGCCAGCAGTTTAAGGACTATGGGCGAGCAGTACTTC. Its translation: CASSLRTMGEQYF. Together with reference TRBV28 and TRBJ2-7, the CDR3 gives the full variable domain: DVKVTQSSRYLVKRTGEKVFLECVQDMDHENMFWYRQDPGLGLRLIYFSYDVKMKEKGDIPEGYSVSREKKERFSLILESASTNQTSMYLCASSLRTMGEQYFGPGTRLTVT.